The 22 T cell receptor beta chains presented below share a single source sample, sequenced in a study of OX40 agonist ivuxolimab in advanced cancers. Sequenced by immunoSEQ multiplex PCR; TCRdb stores in-frame clones only, minus some. Of about 58,000 clones listed, about 89% were seen once; the top ten hold roughly 0.69%. Source: CD4+ or CD8+ T cells sorted from blood, taken in a trial of the OX40 agonist ivuxolimab. The receptors stem from an adult with an advanced solid tumor such as melanoma, head and neck, liver or kidney cancer.

Turning to this clone: One end of the junction does not line up with germline, which may come from a read error. The chain uses TRBV5-5 and TRBJ2-4; D gene ambiguous. There are 11 residues in the CDR3. Germline CDR1 is SGHKS and CDR2 is YYEKEE (reference sequence). This chain's CDR3 is CASSLTGLLDF. DNA of the CDR3: TGTGCCAGCAGCTTAACGGGCCTCCTGGACTTC.

The chain has TRBV11-3 and TRBJ2-1; D ambiguous. This CDR3 contains 13 residues. The V end was cut by 2 bases, the J end by 11 bases, with 13 bases between. From germline, CDR1 is SGHNT and CDR2 YENEEA. The CDR3 here is CASSLSFGGKQFF. The CDR3 DNA reads TGTGCCAGCAGCTTATCCTTCGGTGGTAAGCAGTTCTTC.

This clone was seen just once. The rearrangement joins TRBV5-1 to TRBJ1-2, with 11 nucleotides matching TRBD1. This CDR3 is 15 amino acids long. Germline lookup yields CDR1 SGHRS and CDR2 YFSETQ. V was clipped by 7 bases and J by 6 bases; unmatched bases: 11. The CDR3 protein is CASASTGTGGNGYTF. Here the CDR3 DNA reads TGCGCCAGCGCATCTACCGGGACAGGGGGTAATGGCTACACCTTC.

This chain joins TRBV10-1 and TRBJ1-4, with D uncertain. V was clipped by 0 bases and J by 10 bases, with 6 bases between them. Germline CDR1 and CDR2: WNHNN and SYGVQD (reference sequence). This CDR3 is built from 12 residues. The CDR3: CASSESAGKLFF. The CDR3 DNA is TGCGCCAGCAGTGAGTCGGCGGGAAAACTGTTTTTT.

Turning to this clone: Other DNA sequences in this specimen translate into the identical CDR3. The rearrangement links TRBV5-4 to TRBJ2-7; 13 positions agree with TRBD2. From germline, CDR1 is SGHNT and CDR2 YYREEE (reference sequence). The CDR3 is made up of 15 amino acids. Trimming took 0 bases from V and 3 from J; bases not matched to a gene: 0. The CDR3 region has the DNA TGTGCCAGCAGCTTGGGACTAGCGGGGGGCTACGAGCAGTACTTC. It yields the protein CASSLGLAGGYEQYF.

This clone was picked up a small number of times. The V and J genes are TRBV4-1 and TRBJ2-1, with D possibly being TRBD2 (6 bases). The V end lost 1 base, the J end lost 7 bases, and 17 bases lay between the germline ends. From germline, CDR1 is MGHRA and CDR2 YSYEKL. The CDR3 spans 16 residues. CDR3 bases: TGCGCCAGCAGCCAAGGATTAGCGGTCCTTAAGAATGAGCAGTTCTTC. This translates into CASSQGLAVLKNEQFF.

This clone has just one count. The rearrangement links TRBV5-6 to TRBJ1-2; no firm D call. Germline V CDR1 and CDR2: SGHDT, YYEEEE. The CDR3 extends over 11 amino acids. The germline V and J ends were trimmed by 4 bases and 8 bases, with 9 bases remaining between them. CDR3 loop: CASSTMSGYTF. CDR3 in DNA: TGTGCCAGCAGCACCATGAGCGGCTACACCTTC.

The chain links TRBV11-2 to TRBJ1-1; D gene ambiguous. The V end was cut by 0 bases, the J end by 0 bases, with 5 bases between. Germline CDR1 and CDR2: SGHAT and FQNNGV. CDR3 length: 14 amino acids. The CDR3 is CASSLDRVNTEAFF. CDR3 DNA: TGTGCCAGCAGCTTAGATCGGGTGAACACTGAAGCTTTCTTT.

The chain recombines TRBV10-2 with TRBJ1-5; TRBD1 matches 7 bases. The V gene's germline CDR1 is WSHSY and CDR2 SAAADI. The CDR3 runs 15 residues. V lost 3 bases and J lost 4; bases outside the gene matches: 6. CDR3 loop: CASSDRDSPNQPQHF. The CDR3 nucleotides are TGCGCCAGCAGTGATCGGGACAGTCCGAATCAGCCCCAGCATTTT.

The J gene is TRBJ2-1, the V gene TRBV29-1; possible D gene TRBD1, 5 bases. The CDR3 has 11 amino acids. The V end was cut by 7 bases, the J end by 7 bases, with 11 bases between. Germline CDR1 reads SQVTM; CDR2 reads ANQGSEA. The CDR3 loop reads CSADTSNEQFF. The CDR3 nucleotides are TGCAGCGCGGACACTTCAAATGAGCAGTTCTTC.

This clone has just one count. This chain uses TRBV11-3 with TRBJ2-5; D is uncertain. The germline CDR1 and CDR2 sequences are SGHNT and YENEEA. There are 15 residues in the CDR3. Trimming stripped 1 base from V and 2 bases from J, with 11 bases between. The CDR3 region is CASSLGWTDQETQYF. The CDR3 DNA is TGTGCCAGCAGCTTAGGGTGGACGGATCAAGAGACCCAGTACTTC.

This sequence joins TRBV5-1 and TRBJ2-1; D is undetermined. V lost 0 bases and J lost 6, with 16 bases in between. Germline-derived CDR1 and CDR2 are SGHRS and YFSETQ. CDR3 length: 16 amino acids. CDR3 amino acids: CASSLALGNGVNEQFF. For the CDR3, the DNA is TGCGCCAGCAGCTTGGCCTTAGGGAACGGCGTCAATGAGCAGTTCTTC. Full variable domain (rest looked up from reference TRBV5-1 and TRBJ2-1): KAGVTQTPRYLIKTRGQQVTLSCSPISGHRSVSWYQQTPGQGLQFLFEYFSETQRNKGNFPGRFSGRQFSNSRSEMNVSTLELGDSALYLCASSLALGNGVNEQFFGPGTRLTVL.

This chain links TRBV2 with TRBJ2-5; TRBD1 agrees at 10 bases. This CDR3 comprises 13 residues. V lost 7 bases, J lost 5 bases, and 4 bases stayed unmatched. Germline CDR1 and CDR2: SNHLY and FYNNEI. Here the CDR3 DNA reads TGTGCCAGCAATGGACAGGGGGGGGAGACCCAGTACTTC. This encodes CASNGQGGETQYF.

The rearrangement joins TRBV5-4 to TRBJ1-2; a weak D match, TRBD1 (5 bases). Germline values: CDR1 SGHNT, CDR2 YYREEE (reference sequence). V lost 2 bases, J lost 1 base, and 15 bases lay in between. The CDR3 covers 16 residues. The CDR3 bases are TGTGCCAGCAGCTTATCTTCAGGGAGGGTTAACTATGGCTACACCTTC. The encoded protein is CASSLSSGRVNYGYTF.

The gene calls are TRBV7-2 and TRBJ2-1; no definite D call. The CDR3 consists of 15 residues. Trimming cost V 4 bases and J 6 bases, with 16 bases left between them. The V gene's germline CDR1 is SGHTA and CDR2 FQGNSA. In nucleotides, the CDR3 is TGTGCCAGCAGCTGGGTCGACTCCCGAACCAATGAGCAGTTCTTC. Translation: CASSWVDSRTNEQFF.

CDR3 coding DNA: TGCGCCAGCAGCCCGGGGACAGAGATACAAGAGACCCAGTACTTC. Translated, it gives CASSPGTEIQETQYF. V is TRBV5-1 and J is TRBJ2-5; 7 bases line up with TRBD1. Trimming cost V 4 bases and J 2 bases; bases outside gene matches: 8. In germline, CDR1 is SGHRS, CDR2 YFSETQ. CDR3 length equals 15 residues.

This chain uses TRBV5-5 with TRBJ2-6; perhaps TRBD1 as D (6 bases). V was shortened by 2 bases and J by 5 bases, with 11 bases between the two germline ends. Germline CDR1 SGHKS, CDR2 YYEKEE (reference sequence). This CDR3 region has 15 residues. CDR3 sequence: CASSFNRARANVLTF. The DNA for the CDR3 is TGTGCCAGCAGCTTCAACAGGGCACGGGCCAACGTCCTGACTTTC.

The rearrangement links TRBV2 to TRBJ1-4, with 7 nucleotides matching TRBD1. Germline values: CDR1 SNHLY, CDR2 FYNNEI. The junction had 9 bases not matched to a gene; V was cut back by 7 bases and J by 4 bases. This CDR3 is built from 15 residues. The CDR3 loop is CASIDLGTDNEKLFF. The CDR3 DNA reads as TGTGCCAGCATCGACTTAGGGACAGATAATGAAAAACTGTTTTTT.

The V call is TRBV5-1, the J call TRBJ2-6, with 9 nucleotides matching TRBD1. The CDR3 spans 16 residues. Germline values: CDR1 SGHRS, CDR2 YFSETQ. V shed 5 bases, J shed 1 base, and the junction held 4 bases outside the gene matches. This chain's CDR3 is CASRTGGWSGANVLTF. The CDR3, as DNA: TGCGCCAGCAGGACAGGGGGTTGGTCTGGGGCCAACGTCCTGACTTTC.

The CDR3 sequence: CAVRPGLGLSGNTIYF. The CDR3 DNA follows: TGTGCCGTAAGACCTGGATTGGGGTTATCTGGAAACACCATATATTTT. The J gene is TRBJ1-3, the V gene TRBV19; D gene unclear. The V gene lost 11 bases and the J gene lost 1 base, with 21 bases spanning the gap. Germline V gives CDR1 LNHDA, CDR2 SQIVND (reference sequence). The CDR3 extends over 16 amino acids.

DNA for the CDR3: TGCGCCAGCAGCCAGCATCCGGGACAGGGCGACTACGAGCAGTACTTC. Encoded protein: CASSQHPGQGDYEQYF. The chain has TRBV4-3 and TRBJ2-7; 9 positions match TRBD1. CDR1 is LGHNA, CDR2 YSLEER, per germline. This CDR3 is built from 16 residues. J lost 3 bases, V lost 3 bases, and 9 bases had no gene match.

This chain links TRBV11-2 with TRBJ2-3; 9 bases agree with TRBD1. The CDR3 spans 15 residues. Per the germline V gene, CDR1 is SGHAT and CDR2 is FQNNGV. Losses at the gene ends were 1 base for V and 2 bases for J; bases not matched to a gene: 1. The CDR3 DNA follows: TGTGCCAGCAGCTTAGGACAGGGGGTCACAGATACGCAGTATTTT. It is translated as CASSLGQGVTDTQYF.